Detailed here is one T cell receptor (beta chain). After removal of 5 bases from V and 1 base from J, the junction contained 5 bases not matched to a gene. Germline lookup yields CDR1 SGHAT and CDR2 FQNNGV. The CDR3 is made up of 15 amino acids. Repertoires were generated with immunoSEQ multiplex PCR, while TCRdb's copy carries only in-frame clones and drops some. The data show about 170,000 clones, with about 90% seen just once and 1% to 1.5% held by the top ten. The sample originates from a study of blood T cell repertoires in COVID-19. As for the study in general: The analysed material was cDNA or gDNA that came from T cells, B-cell-depleted T cells, or PBMCs.

The source material was PBMCs or T cells enriched from blood (not recorded which). The sequence came from a human donor with acute COVID-19. The donor label of this sample is uncertain. The chain has TRBV11-2 and TRBJ2-1, with 7 bases aligning to TRBD1. The CDR3 spells CASSLRQGSYNEQFF. The CDR3 bases are TGTGCCAGCAGCCTAAGACAGGGTTCCTACAATGAGCAGTTCTTC.